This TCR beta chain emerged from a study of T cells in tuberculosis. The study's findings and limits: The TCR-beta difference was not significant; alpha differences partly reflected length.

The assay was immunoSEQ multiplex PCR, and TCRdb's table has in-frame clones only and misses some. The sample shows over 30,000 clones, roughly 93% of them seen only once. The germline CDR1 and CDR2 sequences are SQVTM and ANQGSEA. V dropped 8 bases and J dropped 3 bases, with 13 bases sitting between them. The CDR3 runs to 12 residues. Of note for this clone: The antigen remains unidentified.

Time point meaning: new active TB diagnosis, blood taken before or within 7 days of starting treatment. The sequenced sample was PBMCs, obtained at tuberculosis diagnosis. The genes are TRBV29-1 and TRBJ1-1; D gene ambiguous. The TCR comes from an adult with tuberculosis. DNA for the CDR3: TGCAGCCCCAGTGGACTGTACACTGAAGCTTTCTTT. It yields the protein CSPSGLYTEAFF.